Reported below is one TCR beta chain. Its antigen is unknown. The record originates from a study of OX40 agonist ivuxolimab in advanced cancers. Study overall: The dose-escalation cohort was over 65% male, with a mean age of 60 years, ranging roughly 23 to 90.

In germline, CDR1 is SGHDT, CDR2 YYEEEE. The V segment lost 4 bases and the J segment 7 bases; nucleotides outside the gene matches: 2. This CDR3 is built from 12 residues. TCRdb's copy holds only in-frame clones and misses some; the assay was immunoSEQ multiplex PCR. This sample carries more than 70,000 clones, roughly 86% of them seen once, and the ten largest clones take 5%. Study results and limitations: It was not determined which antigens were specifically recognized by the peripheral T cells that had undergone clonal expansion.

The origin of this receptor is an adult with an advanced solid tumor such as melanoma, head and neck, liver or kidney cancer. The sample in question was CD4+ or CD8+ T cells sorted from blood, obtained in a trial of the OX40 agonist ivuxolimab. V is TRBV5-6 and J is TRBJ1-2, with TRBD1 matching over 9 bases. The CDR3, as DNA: TGTGCCAGCAGCACAGGGGGCATTGGCTACACCTTC. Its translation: CASSTGGIGYTF.